This entry lists 32 T cell receptor beta chains sequenced from one sample in a study of T-cell reconstitution after alpha-beta-depleted transplantation in children. It was with unique molecular identifiers that the TCRbeta library was prepared. TCRdb reprocessed the PCR reads via MiXCR and lists one record per CDR3 protein. The sample consists of just over 200,000 distinct CDR3 sequences, about 8.7% of them appearing once. Sequenced material: PBMCs, mostly from graft donor cells, taken 360 days after TCRalphabeta/CD19-depleted stem cell transplant. The receptors stem from a male patient aged 2-10 years who had a stem cell transplant for acute myeloid leukemia, so the T cells may come from the graft donor.

This clonotype has only a few counts. The genes are TRBV7-8 and TRBJ2-2; D is possibly TRBD2 (5 bases). The CDR3 consists of 13 residues. CDR1 SGHVS and CDR2 FQNEAQ come from the germline V gene. V dropped 8 bases and J dropped 5 bases, with 12 bases sitting between them. The CDR3 coding sequence is TGTGCCAGCGACCTGAGGGAAACCGGGGAGCTGTTTTTT. Translating it yields CASDLRETGELFF.

This clonotype was detected only a few times. V usage is TRBV7-2 and J usage is TRBJ2-6; TRBD1 aligns across 7 bases. V trimming: 3 bases; J trimming: 2 bases; junction bases outside the gene matches: 1. CDR1 SGHTA and CDR2 FQGNSA come from the germline V gene. The CDR3 consists of 15 residues. The CDR3 DNA follows: TGTGCCAGCAGCTTGACAGGGACTGGGGCCAACGTCCTGACTTTC. As protein: CASSLTGTGANVLTF.

The chain combines TRBV7-8 with TRBJ2-1; D not resolved. Germline CDR1 SGHVS, CDR2 FQNEAQ. The CDR3 is 18 amino acids. Trimming stripped 4 bases from V and 2 bases from J, with 21 bases between. CDR3 nucleotide sequence: TGTGCCAGCAGCTCGAGCCCAATCCTTGGGCGGCCCTACAATGAGCAGTTCTTC. Translating it yields CASSSSPILGRPYNEQFF.

The genes are TRBV5-1 and TRBJ1-2, with 7 positions matching TRBD1. V dropped 4 bases and J dropped 6; count of bases not matched to a gene: 6. Germline loops: CDR1 SGHRS, CDR2 YFSETQ. The CDR3 is 13 amino acids. The CDR3 here is CASSQDREHGYTF. CDR3 DNA: TGCGCCAGCAGCCAAGACAGGGAACATGGCTACACCTTC.

This clonotype was observed at least ten times. The chain carries TRBV6-2 or TRBV6-3 and TRBJ2-1; possible D gene TRBD2, 6 bases. CDR1 MNHEY and CDR2 SVGEGT come from the germline V gene. This CDR3 has 13 amino acids. Deletions cut 5 bases from V and 9 bases from J, with 14 bases between. CDR3 in amino acids: CASSAWEVIEQFF. The CDR3 DNA sequence: TGTGCCAGCAGTGCCTGGGAGGTGATTGAGCAGTTCTTC.

At least ten counts were recorded for this clonotype. The J gene is TRBJ2-5, the V gene TRBV10-3, with D perhaps assigned TRBD1 or TRBD2 (5 bases each). CDR1 and CDR2 from the germline V gene are ENHRY and SYGVKD. The CDR3 totals 16 residues. With 6 bases removed from V and 4 bases from J, the gap between germline ends came to 21 bases. Here the CDR3 DNA reads TGTGCCATCAGCTCTTTTTCGGGACCCCTCGGAGAGACCCAGTACTTC. This sequence encodes CAISSFSGPLGETQYF.

This clonotype was seen more than once but under ten times. J is TRBJ2-3 and V is TRBV5-1, with a weak D call TRBD1 (5 bases). Germline V CDR1 and CDR2: SGHRS, YFSETQ. The CDR3 sequence is 15 residues long. Trimming took 5 bases from V and 2 from J, leaving 15 bases between them. The CDR3 sequence: CASRVTATSTDTQYF. The CDR3 DNA reads TGCGCCAGCAGAGTGACAGCAACATCCACAGATACGCAGTATTTT.

The sample holds many counts of this clonotype. The CDR3 carries no conserved terminal phenylalanine or tryptophan, so it likely arises from a read error. No DNA is shown, since the ends of the CDR3 on it are uncertain; the CDR3 is the one TCRdb lists. The CDR3 loop is CSVEGGAL. This chain uses TRBV29-1 with TRBJ1-2. Germline V gives CDR1 SQVTM, CDR2 ANQGSEA. Termini included, the CDR3 measures 8 amino acids.

This clonotype was seen repeatedly, ten times or more. V gene TRBV20-1 combines with J gene TRBJ2-2; 7 positions match TRBD2. Trimming removed 1 base from V and 4 bases from J; junction bases left unmatched: 3. Germline CDR1 DFQATT, CDR2 SNEGSKA (reference sequence). The CDR3 spans 14 residues. The CDR3 coding sequence is TGCAGTGCTAGAGCTGGGGAGGGCACCGGGGAGCTGTTTTTT. It translates to CSARAGEGTGELFF.

V usage is TRBV12-3 or TRBV12-4 and J usage is TRBJ2-7, with D possibly being TRBD1 (5 bases). The CDR3 sequence is 15 residues long. V lost 1 base and J lost 0, with 10 bases in between. The CDR3 protein is CASSLGTGVSYEQYF. The CDR3 nucleotides are TGTGCCAGCAGTTTAGGAACAGGCGTCTCCTACGAGCAGTACTTC.

This chain joins TRBV2 and TRBJ1-1; 10 nucleotides line up with TRBD1. CDR1 is SNHLY and CDR2 is FYNNEI in the germline V gene. The CDR3 covers 17 residues. The J segment lost 4 bases and the V segment lost 0 bases, leaving 8 bases of the junction unmatched. CDR3 nucleotide sequence: TGTGCCAGCAGTGAAGCGGCCGGGACAGGGGTTGGCACTGAAGCTTTCTTT. Residues: CASSEAAGTGVGTEAFF.

The chain has TRBV5-1 and TRBJ1-1; a weak D match, TRBD1 (6 bases). Deletions cut 5 bases from V and 0 bases from J, with 14 bases between. CDR3 length: 15 residues. Germline V gene data show CDR1 as SGHRS and CDR2 as YFSETQ. In DNA, the CDR3 is TGCGCCAGCAGTTACGAACAGGGTCTGAACACTGAAGCTTTCTTT. Encoded protein: CASSYEQGLNTEAFF.

A few counts support this clonotype. This chain connects TRBV15 to TRBJ2-7; D is undetermined. The V gene lost 1 base and the J gene lost 6 bases, with 7 bases spanning the gap. The CDR3 consists of 12 residues. The germline V gene has CDR1 LNHNV and CDR2 YYDKDF (reference sequence). CDR3 loop: CATSRVSGEQYF. The CDR3 DNA reads TGTGCCACCAGCAGAGTGTCTGGCGAGCAGTACTTC.

This clonotype was seen repeatedly, ten times or more. The rearrangement uses TRBV5-4 and TRBJ2-3, with 9 bases fitting TRBD2. The trim removed 4 bases at V and 4 bases at J, leaving 4 bases unmatched. This CDR3 is 14 amino acids long. Germline assignment: CDR1 SGHNT and CDR2 YYREEE (reference sequence). CDR3 in amino acids: CASSPRLAADTQYF. As DNA, the CDR3 is TGTGCCAGCAGCCCAAGACTAGCGGCAGATACGCAGTATTTT.

The chain has TRBV18 and TRBJ2-7; TRBD2 agrees at 12 bases. V shed 3 bases, J shed 5 bases, and the junction held 5 bases outside the gene matches. The germline V gene has CDR1 KGHSH and CDR2 LQKENI. CDR3 length: 15 amino acids. The CDR3 protein is CASSPGLAGQNEQYF. CDR3 DNA: TGTGCCAGCTCACCTGGACTAGCGGGACAGAACGAGCAGTACTTC.

In this sample, this clonotype turned up many times. V and J are TRBV10-3 and TRBJ2-7; a possible D gene is TRBD2 (6 bases). The CDR3 runs to 13 residues. The V gene's germline CDR1 is ENHRY and CDR2 SYGVKD. V was pared by 9 bases and J by 0 bases, with 12 bases between. The CDR3 DNA reads TGTGCCATGGGGGGACTTAGCTCCTACGAGCAGTACTTC. Protein: CAMGGLSSYEQYF.

This chain links TRBV20-1 with TRBJ2-1; 7 bases line up with TRBD2. In germline, CDR1 is DFQATT, CDR2 SNEGSKA (reference sequence). V gave up 3 bases and J gave up 4 bases; unmatched junction bases: 9. The CDR3 is made up of 15 amino acids. The CDR3 DNA follows: TGCAGTGCTAGTCGCAGCGGGGTGGGTTACAATGAGCAGTTCTTC. Protein product: CSASRSGVGYNEQFF.

This clonotype was counted only a few times. The V call is TRBV29-1, the J call TRBJ1-5, with 7 bases that match TRBD1. V was clipped by 4 bases and J by 5 bases; unmatched bases: 2. This CDR3 region has 12 residues. The germline CDR1 and CDR2 sequences are SQVTM and ANQGSEA. The CDR3 DNA is TGCAGCGTTGCAACAGGGGATCAGCCCCAGCATTTT. It specifies CSVATGDQPQHF.

This clonotype was detected many times. V and J are TRBV10-3 and TRBJ2-7, with TRBD1 as a possible D gene (6 bases). V was cut by 8 bases and J by 0 bases, with 11 bases left in between. This CDR3 region has 13 residues. CDR1 and CDR2 (germline): ENHRY, SYGVKD. CDR3 protein: CAIRDTVSYEQYF. The CDR3 DNA reads TGTGCCATCCGGGACACAGTCTCCTACGAGCAGTACTTC.

This clonotype was recorded at least ten times. The V and J genes are TRBV20-1 and TRBJ2-3; D call uncertain. The CDR3 contains 13 residues. V was clipped by 3 bases and J by 1 base, with 8 bases between them. Germline assignment: CDR1 DFQATT and CDR2 SNEGSKA (reference sequence). CDR3 DNA sequence: TGCAGTGCTAGCTATGGGGGCACAGATACGCAGTATTTT. As protein: CSASYGGTDTQYF.

There are a few counts of this clonotype. The chain has TRBV5-5 and TRBJ1-1; D ambiguous. V gave up 0 bases and J gave up 11 bases, with 17 bases separating them. Germline CDR1 SGHKS, CDR2 YYEKEE (reference sequence). The CDR3 consists of 14 residues. CDR3 amino acids: CASSLATTASDAFF. CDR3 DNA sequence: TGTGCCAGCAGCTTGGCCACTACAGCGAGTGACGCTTTCTTT.

The rearrangement joins TRBV5-1 to TRBJ1-1; the D is unclear. V was cut by 3 bases and J by 6 bases, with 12 bases left in between. The CDR3 covers 13 residues. CDR1 and CDR2 from the germline V gene are SGHRS and YFSETQ. CDR3 DNA sequence: TGCGCCAGCAGCTGGGGTGCCGGGTCTGAAGCTTTCTTT. It specifies CASSWGAGSEAFF.

The chain recombines TRBV5-5 with TRBJ2-3, with 8 bases identical to TRBD1. Unmatched junction bases numbered 6, after V lost 0 bases and J lost 6 bases. Germline V CDR1 and CDR2: SGHKS, YYEKEE (reference sequence). The CDR3 runs 15 residues. CDR3 region: CASSLEGQAADTQYF. The CDR3 nucleotides read TGTGCCAGCAGCTTGGAGGGACAGGCGGCGGATACGCAGTATTTT.

A few counts support this clonotype. The J gene is TRBJ2-1, the V gene TRBV5-1; 12 bases map to TRBD1. CDR3 length equals 18 residues. The ends lost 4 bases at V and 0 bases at J; junction bases unmatched: 8. Per germline, CDR1 SGHRS and CDR2 YFSETQ. CDR3 coding DNA: TGCGCCAGCAGCCGGGACAGGGGGCCAAGGAGCTCCTACAATGAGCAGTTCTTC. The encoded protein is CASSRDRGPRSSYNEQFF. Filled out from reference TRBV5-1 and TRBJ2-1, the complete variable domain reads KAGVTQTPRYLIKTRGQQVTLSCSPISGHRSVSWYQQTPGQGLQFLFEYFSETQRNKGNFPGRFSGRQFSNSRSEMNVSTLELGDSALYLCASSRDRGPRSSYNEQFFGPGTRLTVL.

The chain links TRBV20-1 to TRBJ1-2; unclear D gene. Germline CDR1 DFQATT, CDR2 SNEGSKA (reference sequence). The CDR3 is made up of 16 amino acids. Trimming cost V 1 base and J 0 bases, with 15 bases left between them. Written as DNA, the CDR3 is TGCAGTGCTAGAGCATTAAGCGGTCTTTCTAACTATGGCTACACCTTC. It encodes CSARALSGLSNYGYTF.

This clonotype was recorded a few times. The genes are TRBV6-1 and TRBJ2-1, with TRBD2 identical over 11 bases. Germline values: CDR1 MNHNS, CDR2 SASEGT. The ends lost 4 bases at V and 4 bases at J; junction bases unmatched: 3. The CDR3 covers 15 residues. As DNA, the CDR3 is TGTGCCAGCAGTGGATCTAGCGGGAGGTACAATGAGCAGTTCTTC. It yields the protein CASSGSSGRYNEQFF.

This clonotype was picked up a small number of times. V gene TRBV7-3 combines with J gene TRBJ1-6; D is uncertain. The CDR3 covers 14 residues. V was trimmed by 5 bases and J by 2 bases, leaving 7 bases between them. In germline, CDR1 is SGHTA, CDR2 FQGTGA. For the CDR3, the DNA is TGTGCCAGCAGCCCTGACACCTATAATTCACCCCTCCACTTT. Translated: CASSPDTYNSPLHF.

This clonotype turned up a few times. This chain links TRBV20-1 with TRBJ2-3; D possibly corresponds to TRBD1 (5 bases). The germline V and J ends were trimmed by 2 bases and 5 bases, with 11 bases remaining between them. Germline V gives CDR1 DFQATT, CDR2 SNEGSKA (reference sequence). This CDR3 region has 13 residues. The CDR3 sequence is CSARYTQGDTQYF. CDR3 in DNA: TGCAGTGCTAGATACACCCAGGGAGATACGCAGTATTTT.

This clonotype appeared once. A single base separates this from a much larger clone, so it may be a read error. The chain combines TRBV5-1 with TRBJ2-7; D could derive from TRBD1 or TRBD2 (5 bases each). The CDR3 totals 15 residues. The V end lost 0 bases, the J end lost 0 bases, and 10 bases lay between the germline ends. Germline V lookup: CDR1 SGHRS, CDR2 YFSETQ. The CDR3 protein is CASSLGDASSYEQYF. CDR3 nucleotide sequence: TGCGCCAGCAGCTTGGGGGACGCCAGCTCCTACGAGCAGTACTTC.

This clonotype was counted at least ten times. This chain links TRBV7-9 with TRBJ2-7; no reliable D call. The CDR3 has 12 amino acids. Germline CDR1 and CDR2: SEHNR and FQNEAQ (reference sequence). Between the trimmed V and J ends, which lost 1 base and 5 bases, there was a span of 6 bases. The CDR3 bases are TGTGCCAGCAGCTTAGGAAGTGACGAGCAGTACTTC. Protein: CASSLGSDEQYF.

This clonotype turned up a few times. This chain connects TRBV20-1 to TRBJ1-1, with D perhaps matching TRBD1 (5 bases). This CDR3 region has 14 residues. CDR1 is DFQATT, CDR2 SNEGSKA, per germline (reference sequence). V was shortened by 5 bases and J by 5 bases, with 18 bases between the two germline ends. The CDR3 sequence is CSAARTQKGTEAFF. The CDR3 bases are TGCAGTGCTGCACGGACTCAAAAGGGGACTGAAGCTTTCTTT.

A few counts support this clonotype. The V gene is TRBV7-2, the J gene TRBJ2-5, with 11 bases that match TRBD1. The CDR3 extends over 16 amino acids. Unmatched junction bases numbered 8, after V lost 3 bases and J lost 5 bases. In germline, CDR1 is SGHTA, CDR2 FQGNSA. The CDR3, as DNA: TGTGCCAGCAGCTTTCCAGGACAGGGGGCGAGGGAGACCCAGTACTTC. It encodes CASSFPGQGARETQYF.